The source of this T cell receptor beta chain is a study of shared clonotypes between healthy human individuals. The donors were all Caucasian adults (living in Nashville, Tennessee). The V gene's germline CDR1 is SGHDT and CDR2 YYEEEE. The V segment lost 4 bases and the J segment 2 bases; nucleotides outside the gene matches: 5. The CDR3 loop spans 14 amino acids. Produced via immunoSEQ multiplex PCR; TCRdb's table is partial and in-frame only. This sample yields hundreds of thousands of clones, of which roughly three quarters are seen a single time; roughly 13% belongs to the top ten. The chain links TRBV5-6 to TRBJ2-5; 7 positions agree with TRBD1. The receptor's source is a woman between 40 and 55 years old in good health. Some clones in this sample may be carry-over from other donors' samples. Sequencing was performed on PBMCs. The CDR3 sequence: CASSPTGAQETQYF. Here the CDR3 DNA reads TGTGCCAGCAGCCCTACAGGGGCGCAAGAGACCCAGTACTTC.